This TCR beta chain was documented in a study of response to subunit inactivated influenza vaccine. The study, taken as a whole, reports: New T cells are recruited in small numbers by each seasonal influenza vaccination, according to the authors' suggestion.

Each CDR3 protein is one row after TCRdb ran MiXCR on the RT-PCR reads. The sample includes roughly 500,000 distinct CDR3 sequences, approximately 24% of them seen just once. A note on this clonotype: The target antigen is unknown.

The CDR3 extends over 17 amino acids. Losses at the gene ends were 5 bases for V and 5 bases for J; bases not matched to a gene: 13. The germline CDR1 and CDR2 sequences are SEHNR and FQNEAQ (reference sequence). This sample comprised CD4+ T cells sorted from PBMCs, obtained 4 to 6 days after vaccination. V is TRBV7-9 and J is TRBJ2-1; TRBD2 matches at 9 bases. The TCR comes from a man in his forties or fifties who received an inactivated influenza vaccine. CDR3 sequence (DNA): TGTGCCAGCAGCCCAAAATTTAGACTAGCGGTAAACAATGAGCAGTTCTTC. It specifies CASSPKFRLAVNNEQFF.